Following are 8 T cell receptor beta chains from one sample sequenced in a study of T cell responses to AZD1222 COVID-19 vaccine. Using immunoSEQ multiplex PCR, the repertoire was profiled, and TCRdb retains in-frame clones only, with some absent. Of around 110,000 clones listed, around nine tenths are singletons. The material was peripheral blood, obtained on day 0 of AZD1222 vaccination. The receptors derive from an adult in good health.

This chain uses TRBV19 with TRBJ1-5; D call uncertain. The CDR3 runs to 11 residues. Germline lookup yields CDR1 LNHDA and CDR2 SQIVND (reference sequence). V was cut by 4 bases and J by 9 bases, with 7 bases left in between. CDR3 sequence reads: CASSRSGPQHF. CDR3 bases: TGTGCCAGTAGTAGATCAGGGCCCCAGCATTTT.

V and J are TRBV6-5 and TRBJ2-7, with a weak D call TRBD1 (5 bases). Germline assignment: CDR1 MNHEY and CDR2 SVGAGI. The CDR3 spans 15 residues. V shed 5 bases and J shed 0 bases, with 14 bases lying between them. As DNA, the CDR3 is TGTGCCAGCAGTCCGGACACGTTGAGCTCCTACGAGCAGTACTTC. It yields the protein CASSPDTLSSYEQYF.

The rearrangement links TRBV7-2 to TRBJ1-6; the match to TRBD1 covers 9 bases. The germline V gene encodes CDR1 SGHTA and CDR2 FQGNSA. The V and J ends lost 1 base and 4 bases, in that order; junction bases with no gene match: 2. The CDR3 loop spans 16 amino acids. The CDR3 sequence: CASSLDGTGYNSPLHF. The DNA for the CDR3 is TGTGCCAGCAGCTTAGATGGGACAGGGTATAATTCACCCCTCCACTTT.

The gene calls are TRBV19 and TRBJ2-3, with a possible D match to TRBD2 (7 bases). This CDR3 has 17 amino acids. V lost 0 bases and J 8 bases, leaving 21 bases between the germline ends. The germline V gene has CDR1 LNHDA and CDR2 SQIVND (reference sequence). CDR3 sequence (DNA): TGTGCCAGTAGTATAGATGGGGACGCGGGGGCTGGAGGTACGCAGTATTTT. Translation gives CASSIDGDAGAGGTQYF.

The V and J genes are TRBV7-2 and TRBJ1-2, with D possibly matching TRBD1 (5 bases). Trimming took 5 bases from V and 5 from J, leaving 21 bases between them. The CDR3 runs to 16 residues. The V gene's germline CDR1 is SGHTA and CDR2 FQGNSA. The CDR3: CASSPSQGQGVYGYTF. In DNA, the CDR3 is TGTGCCAGCAGCCCTTCCCAAGGACAAGGAGTTTATGGCTACACCTTC.

This clone was seen a single time. The gene calls are TRBV7-2 and TRBJ1-3; D is uncertain. V lost 5 bases and J 0 bases, leaving 23 bases between the germline ends. This CDR3 is built from 19 residues. Looked up from germline, CDR1 is SGHTA and CDR2 is FQGNSA. The CDR3 sequence: CASSPRLTARRVSGNTIYF. The CDR3 nucleotides are TGTGCCAGCAGCCCACGACTAACCGCCCGCCGGGTCTCTGGAAACACCATATATTTT.

The rearrangement uses TRBV19 and TRBJ2-2, with D possibly matching TRBD2 (5 bases). CDR3 size: 19 residues. Trimming cost V 7 bases and J 1 base, with 25 bases left between them. Germline V gene lookup returns CDR1 LNHDA and CDR2 SQIVND (reference sequence). The CDR3 DNA sequence: TGTGCCAGTACCCATACGTCTAGCCTTAGAACTTTGAACACCGGGGAGCTGTTTTTT. Translation: CASTHTSSLRTLNTGELFF.

The rearrangement links TRBV7-2 to TRBJ1-2, with D unclear. Germline CDR1 SGHTA, CDR2 FQGNSA. V gave up 1 base and J gave up 7 bases, with 13 bases separating them. CDR3 length: 14 residues. The CDR3: CASSLGTRSTGYTF. CDR3 nucleotides: TGTGCCAGCAGCTTAGGGACCAGGAGTACTGGCTACACCTTC.